This T cell receptor (beta chain) was captured in a study of blood T cells in healthy people across ages. The V end was cut by 6 bases, the J end by 4 bases, with 12 bases between. The CDR3 has 14 amino acids. It was with a sample-barcoded 5' primer and a J-beta primer mix that a second PCR of roughly 6 to 11 cycles was run. The template-switch adaptor was a 5' adaptor with 12 random nucleotides. It tagged each cDNA molecule. TCRdb reprocessed the 5' RACE reads with MiXCR, giving one entry per CDR3 protein. The repertoire holds 1.4 million or so distinct CDR3 sequences, with approximately 43% as singletons.

The J gene is TRBJ1-4, the V gene TRBV12-3 or TRBV12-4; perhaps TRBD1 as D (6 bases). Sequences were obtained from blood. The TCR sequence derives from a woman aged 18-35 years in good health. The CDR3 DNA sequence: TGTGCCAGCAGCGGACAGCCCATTAATGAAAAACTGTTTTTT. Its translation is CASSGQPINEKLFF.